This passage covers 24 T cell receptor beta chains from one sample sequenced in a study of T cell responses to AZD1222 COVID-19 vaccine. Assay: immunoSEQ multiplex PCR; the TCRdb copy retains only in-frame clones and omits some. This sample has about 150,000 clones, with more than 85% found just once. The sequencing used peripheral blood, collected 28 days after the second AZD1222 dose. The receptors were sampled from an adult who received the AZD1222 COVID-19 vaccine.

The genes are TRBV27 and TRBJ2-7; 10 nucleotides match TRBD2. Germline V CDR1 and CDR2: MNHEY, SMNVEV (reference sequence). This CDR3 spans 16 amino acids. Unmatched junction bases numbered 13, after V lost 7 bases and J lost 4 bases. The CDR3 loop reads CASTPERASGRYEQYF. The DNA for the CDR3 is TGTGCCAGCACTCCTGAAAGAGCTAGCGGGAGATACGAGCAGTACTTC.

The rearrangement joins TRBV12-3 or TRBV12-4 to TRBJ2-7; D is perhaps TRBD2 (5 bases). This CDR3 contains 11 residues. V lost 6 bases and J 2 bases, leaving 5 bases between the germline ends. The CDR3 sequence is CASREAYEQYF. The DNA of the CDR3 is TGTGCCAGCAGGGAGGCCTACGAGCAGTACTTC.

The J gene is TRBJ2-2, the V gene TRBV28; D possibly corresponds to TRBD2 (5 bases). The V end lost 4 bases, the J end lost 5 bases, and 14 bases lay between the germline ends. The CDR3 contains 15 residues. Germline V gives CDR1 MDHEN, CDR2 SYDVKM. CDR3 protein: CASSYNRGRTGELFF. In DNA, the CDR3 is TGTGCCAGCAGTTACAACAGAGGGCGGACCGGGGAGCTGTTTTTT.

The chain uses TRBV5-6 and TRBJ2-7; D is perhaps TRBD1 or TRBD2 (7 bases each). This CDR3 region has 15 residues. Deletions cut 4 bases from V and 9 bases from J, with 23 bases between. Germline CDR1 reads SGHDT; CDR2 reads YYEEEE. CDR3: CASSQGDSPPGGQYF. The DNA for the CDR3 is TGTGCCAGCAGCCAGGGGGACAGCCCGCCGGGGGGGCAGTACTTC.

The chain links TRBV30 to TRBJ2-1; 13 bases agree with TRBD2. The V segment lost 2 bases and the J segment 4 bases; nucleotides outside the gene matches: 11. The germline V gene has CDR1 GTSNPN and CDR2 SVGIG (reference sequence). The CDR3 has 18 residues. CDR3 in amino acids: CAWSPIRTSGRIYNEQFF. CDR3 in DNA: TGTGCCTGGAGTCCTATTAGGACTAGCGGGAGAATTTACAATGAGCAGTTCTTC.

The V call is TRBV13, the J call TRBJ2-5; D call uncertain. The CDR3 runs to 12 residues. CDR1 PRHDT and CDR2 FYEKMQ come from the germline V gene (reference sequence). V lost 5 bases to trimming and J lost 5 bases, with 9 bases between them. CDR3 DNA: TGTGCCAGCAGCGAACAGAGGGAGACCCAGTACTTC. As protein: CASSEQRETQYF.

In its sample, this clone was seen many times. This sequence joins TRBV6-5 and TRBJ1-5; 8 bases line up with TRBD1. CDR1 is MNHEY and CDR2 is SVGAGI in the germline V gene. The CDR3 covers 15 residues. V shed 6 bases and J 2 bases; nucleotides not matched to a gene: 6. The CDR3 protein is CASRAGGSGNQPQHF. The CDR3 region has the DNA TGTGCCAGCAGGGCAGGGGGCTCGGGCAATCAGCCCCAGCATTTT.

The chain is built from TRBV9 and TRBJ1-1, with 10 bases fitting TRBD1. This CDR3 region has 15 residues. Per germline, CDR1 SGDLS and CDR2 YYNGEE. The trim removed 3 bases at V and 4 bases at J, leaving 6 bases unmatched. DNA for the CDR3: TGTGCCAGCAGCGCGGGACAGGGGCCTACCACTGAAGCTTTCTTT. Protein sequence: CASSAGQGPTTEAFF. The full variable domain, in which reference TRBV9 and TRBJ1-1 provide the parts outside the CDR3, is DSGVTQTPKHLITATGQRVTLRCSPRSGDLSVYWYQQSLDQGLQFLIQYYNGEERAKGNILERFSAQQFPDLHSELNLSSLELGDSALYFCASSAGQGPTTEAFFGQGTRLTVV.

The chain has TRBV9 and TRBJ2-3, with D unclear. The CDR3 has 15 residues. V dropped 1 base and J dropped 0 bases, with 9 bases sitting between them. Germline loops: CDR1 SGDLS, CDR2 YYNGEE. CDR3 loop: CASSVSVLSTDTQYF. The DNA of the CDR3 is TGTGCCAGCAGCGTATCGGTGCTTAGCACAGATACGCAGTATTTT.

The chain joins TRBV13 to TRBJ2-7; perhaps TRBD1 as D (5 bases). V was shortened by 0 bases and J by 2 bases, with 5 bases between the two germline ends. Per germline, CDR1 PRHDT and CDR2 FYEKMQ (reference sequence). The CDR3 is 13 residues long. CDR3 amino acids: CASSLGRAYEQYF. CDR3 nucleotides: TGTGCCAGCAGCTTAGGCAGGGCCTACGAGCAGTACTTC.

The genes are TRBV19 and TRBJ1-4, with D hard to call. CDR3 length: 16 residues. V was cut by 6 bases and J by 2 bases, with 16 bases left in between. CDR1 LNHDA and CDR2 SQIVND come from the germline V gene (reference sequence). CDR3 DNA sequence: TGTGCCAGTAGATCCCCCCTTCACGGGACTAATGAAAAACTGTTTTTT. It is translated as CASRSPLHGTNEKLFF.

This rearrangement joins TRBV5-1 to TRBJ2-5, with 9 positions matching TRBD2. J lost 4 bases, V lost 1 base, and 8 bases had no gene match. This CDR3 contains 16 residues. From germline, CDR1 is SGHRS and CDR2 YFSETQ. The CDR3 coding sequence is TGCGCCAGCAGCTTGTTAACTAGCGGGTCAAGAGAGACCCAGTACTTC. Encoded protein: CASSLLTSGSRETQYF.

The rearrangement uses TRBV27 and TRBJ1-1, with 7 bases that match TRBD1. The V gene end was trimmed by 0 bases and the J gene end by 11 bases; junction bases not matched to a gene: 3. Germline V lookup: CDR1 MNHEY, CDR2 SMNVEV (reference sequence). The CDR3 is made up of 12 amino acids. The CDR3 nucleotides are TGTGCCAGCAGTTTATCAGGGGGCGCGGCTTTCTTT. Protein sequence: CASSLSGGAAFF.

V usage is TRBV9 and J usage is TRBJ2-7; weak D call: TRBD1 (5 bases). V lost 0 bases to trimming and J lost 0 bases, with 10 bases between them. Germline CDR1 is SGDLS and CDR2 is YYNGEE. The CDR3 loop spans 15 amino acids. This chain's CDR3 is CASSVGRQSSYEQYF. CDR3 bases: TGTGCCAGCAGCGTAGGTCGACAGAGCTCCTACGAGCAGTACTTC.

The CDR3 spells CASSGGLAGGNEQFF. The CDR3 DNA sequence: TGTGCCAGCAGCGGAGGGCTAGCGGGAGGTAATGAGCAGTTCTTC. The chain employs TRBV9 and TRBJ2-1; 11 positions agree with TRBD2. The CDR3 runs to 15 residues. The V segment lost 3 bases and the J segment 7 bases; nucleotides outside the gene matches: 6. The germline V gene encodes CDR1 SGDLS and CDR2 YYNGEE.

In this sample, this clone is medium-sized. The chain combines TRBV28 with TRBJ2-6; D unclear. Germline lookup yields CDR1 MDHEN and CDR2 SYDVKM. The CDR3 is made up of 15 amino acids. The V gene lost 2 bases and the J gene lost 0 bases, with 5 bases spanning the gap. DNA for the CDR3: TGTGCCAGCAGTTTAAGTAGCTCTGGGGCCAACGTCCTGACTTTC. This sequence encodes CASSLSSSGANVLTF.

This clone was seen a handful of times. The J gene is TRBJ2-4, the V gene TRBV4-1; maybe TRBD2 (6 bases). Deletions cut 1 base from V and 5 bases from J, with 12 bases between. Looked up from germline, CDR1 is MGHRA and CDR2 is YSYEKL. The CDR3 is made up of 15 amino acids. CDR3 nucleotide sequence: TGCGCCAGCAGCCAAGGGAGGGGCAGCGAAAACATTCAGTACTTC. Protein sequence: CASSQGRGSENIQYF.

The chain has TRBV9 and TRBJ1-1; unclear D gene. The CDR3 runs to 15 residues. V gave up 4 bases and J gave up 1 base, with 14 bases separating them. From germline, CDR1 is SGDLS and CDR2 YYNGEE. CDR3 DNA sequence: TGTGCCAGCAGCCCCCTTCCGGGCGGGAACACTGAAGCTTTCTTT. This encodes CASSPLPGGNTEAFF.

The chain uses TRBV12-3 or TRBV12-4 and TRBJ2-7; 7 nucleotides match TRBD1. With V trimmed by 5 bases and J by 5 bases, 6 bases remained unmatched. CDR3 length: 13 amino acids. CDR3 sequence reads: CASSPDRAHEQYF. Here the CDR3 DNA reads TGTGCCAGCAGTCCCGACAGGGCCCACGAGCAGTACTTC.

The gene calls are TRBV28 and TRBJ1-5; TRBD1 matches at 8 bases. The V gene end was trimmed by 6 bases and the J gene end by 6 bases; junction bases not matched to a gene: 13. This CDR3 region has 16 residues. The germline gives CDR1 MDHEN, CDR2 SYDVKM. The CDR3 sequence: CASSRRTGSLSQPQHF. CDR3 DNA: TGTGCCAGCAGCCGGAGGACAGGGAGTTTGAGTCAGCCCCAGCATTTT.

The chain employs TRBV5-1 and TRBJ1-6; 8 nucleotides line up with TRBD1. The germline V gene has CDR1 SGHRS and CDR2 YFSETQ. V gave up 4 bases and J gave up 14 bases; unmatched junction bases: 11. CDR3 length: 14 residues. CDR3 DNA sequence: TGCGCCAGCAGCACGGGGGGACAGGAGGAGGCCCTCCACTTT. This codes for CASSTGGQEEALHF. Combining the CDR3 with reference TRBV5-1 and TRBJ1-6 gives the whole variable domain KAGVTQTPRYLIKTRGQQVTLSCSPISGHRSVSWYQQTPGQGLQFLFEYFSETQRNKGNFPGRFSGRQFSNSRSEMNVSTLELGDSALYLCASSTGGQEEALHFGNGTRLTVT.

This chain links TRBV6-5 with TRBJ2-1, with 7 positions matching TRBD2. Germline V gene lookup returns CDR1 MNHEY and CDR2 SVGAGI. This CDR3 has 14 amino acids. With 2 bases clipped from V and 9 bases from J, the junction kept 7 bases outside the gene matches. CDR3 nucleotides: TGTGCCAGCAGTTACCAGCGGGATATGGGTGAGCAGTTCTTC. Protein sequence: CASSYQRDMGEQFF.

The chain uses TRBV9 and TRBJ1-6; 7 positions match TRBD1. The CDR3 totals 15 residues. The germline V gene encodes CDR1 SGDLS and CDR2 YYNGEE. After removal of 0 bases from V and 4 bases from J, the junction contained 1 base not matched to a gene. Here the CDR3 reads CASSVGDRYNSPLHF. The CDR3 nucleotides read TGTGCCAGCAGCGTAGGGGACAGATATAATTCACCCCTCCACTTT.

Here the CDR3 reads CASSRTGLNTEAFF. Written as DNA, the CDR3 is TGTGCCAGCAGTAGAACAGGGTTGAACACTGAAGCTTTCTTT. The chain recombines TRBV6-6 with TRBJ1-1; possible D gene TRBD1, 6 bases. Deletions cut 5 bases from V and 0 bases from J, with 10 bases between. CDR1 and CDR2 from the germline V gene are MNHNY and SVGAGI (reference sequence). The CDR3 contains 14 residues.